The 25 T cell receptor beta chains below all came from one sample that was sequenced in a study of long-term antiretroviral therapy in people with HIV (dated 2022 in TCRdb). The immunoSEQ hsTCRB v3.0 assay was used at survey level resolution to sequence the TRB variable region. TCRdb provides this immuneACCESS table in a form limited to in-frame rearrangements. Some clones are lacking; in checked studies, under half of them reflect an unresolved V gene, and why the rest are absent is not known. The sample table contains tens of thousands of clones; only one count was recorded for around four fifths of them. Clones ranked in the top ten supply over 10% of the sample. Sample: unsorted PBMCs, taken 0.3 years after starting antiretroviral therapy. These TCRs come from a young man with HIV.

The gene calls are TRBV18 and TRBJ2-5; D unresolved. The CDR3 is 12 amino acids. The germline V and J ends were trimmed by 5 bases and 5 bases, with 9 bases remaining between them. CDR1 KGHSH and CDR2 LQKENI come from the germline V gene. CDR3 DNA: TGTGCCAGCTCATCCGACCGGGAGACCCAGTACTTC. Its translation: CASSSDRETQYF.

The CDR3: CASSSLGPYNSPLHF. As DNA, the CDR3 is TGTGCCAGCAGTTCCCTCGGGCCTTACAATTCACCCCTCCACTTT. The V call is TRBV6-5, the J call TRBJ1-6, with no clear D. The germline CDR1 and CDR2 sequences are MNHEY and SVGAGI. The CDR3 length is 15 residues. Trimming cost V 4 bases and J 7 bases, with 14 bases left between them.

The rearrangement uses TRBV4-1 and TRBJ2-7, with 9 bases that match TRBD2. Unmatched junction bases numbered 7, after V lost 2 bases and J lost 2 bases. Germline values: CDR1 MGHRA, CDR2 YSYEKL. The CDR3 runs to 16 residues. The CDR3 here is CASSQPLGGRAYEQYF. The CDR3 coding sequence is TGCGCCAGCAGCCAACCCCTCGGCGGGAGGGCCTACGAGCAGTACTTC.

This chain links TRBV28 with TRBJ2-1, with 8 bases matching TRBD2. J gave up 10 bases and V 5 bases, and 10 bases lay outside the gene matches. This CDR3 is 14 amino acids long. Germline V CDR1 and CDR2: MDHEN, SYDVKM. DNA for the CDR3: TGTGCCAGCAGTCACGGACTAGCCTACGGAGAGCAGTTCTTC. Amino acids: CASSHGLAYGEQFF.

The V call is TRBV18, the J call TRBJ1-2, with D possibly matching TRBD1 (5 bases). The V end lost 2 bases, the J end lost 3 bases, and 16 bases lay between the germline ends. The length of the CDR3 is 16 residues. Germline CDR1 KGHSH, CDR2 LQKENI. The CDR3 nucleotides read TGTGCCAGCTCACCATTGGGGGTCCCCCAGGACTATGGCTACACCTTC. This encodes CASSPLGVPQDYGYTF.

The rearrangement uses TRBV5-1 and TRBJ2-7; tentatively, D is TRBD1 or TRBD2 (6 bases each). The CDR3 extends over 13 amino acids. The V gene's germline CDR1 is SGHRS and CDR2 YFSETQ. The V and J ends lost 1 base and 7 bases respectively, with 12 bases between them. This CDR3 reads CASSLNEGGEQYF. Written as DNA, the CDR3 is TGCGCCAGCAGCTTGAACGAGGGGGGAGAGCAGTACTTC.

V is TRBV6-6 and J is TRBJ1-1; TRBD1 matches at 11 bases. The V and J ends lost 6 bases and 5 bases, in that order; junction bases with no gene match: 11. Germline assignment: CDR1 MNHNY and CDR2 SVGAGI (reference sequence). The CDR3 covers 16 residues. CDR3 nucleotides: TGTGCCAGCAGCCTGTGGACAGGGGGCTTAAGAACTGAAGCTTTCTTT. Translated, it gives CASSLWTGGLRTEAFF.

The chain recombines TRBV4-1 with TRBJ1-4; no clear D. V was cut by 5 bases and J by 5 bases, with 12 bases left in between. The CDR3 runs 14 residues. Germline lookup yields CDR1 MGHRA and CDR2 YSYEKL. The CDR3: CASSLPGQNEKLFF. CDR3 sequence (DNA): TGCGCCAGCAGCTTGCCAGGCCAAAATGAAAAACTGTTTTTT.

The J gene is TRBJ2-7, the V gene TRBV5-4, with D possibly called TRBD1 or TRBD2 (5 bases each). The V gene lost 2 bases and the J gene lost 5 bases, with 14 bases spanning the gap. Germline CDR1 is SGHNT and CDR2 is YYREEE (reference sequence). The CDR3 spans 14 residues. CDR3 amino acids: CASSLRAMGDEQYF. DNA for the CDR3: TGTGCCAGCAGCTTAAGGGCCATGGGGGACGAGCAGTACTTC.

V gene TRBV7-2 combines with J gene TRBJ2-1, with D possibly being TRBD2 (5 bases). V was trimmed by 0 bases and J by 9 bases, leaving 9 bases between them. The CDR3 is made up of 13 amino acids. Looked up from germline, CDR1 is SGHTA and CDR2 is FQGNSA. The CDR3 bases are TGTGCCAGCAGCTTAGCCGGACTCCTTGAGCAGTTCTTC. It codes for CASSLAGLLEQFF.

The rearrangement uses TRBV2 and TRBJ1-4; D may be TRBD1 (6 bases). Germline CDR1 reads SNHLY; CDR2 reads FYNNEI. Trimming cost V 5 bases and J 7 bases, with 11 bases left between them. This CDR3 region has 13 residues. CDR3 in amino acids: CASSYREGEKLFF. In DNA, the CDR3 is TGTGCCAGCAGTTACAGGGAGGGTGAAAAACTGTTTTTT.

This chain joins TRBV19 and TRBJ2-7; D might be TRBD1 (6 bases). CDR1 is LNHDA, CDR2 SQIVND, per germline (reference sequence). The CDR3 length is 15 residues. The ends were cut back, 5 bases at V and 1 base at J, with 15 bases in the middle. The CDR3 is CASSGVPGASYEQYF. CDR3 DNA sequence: TGTGCCAGTAGTGGGGTACCAGGGGCTTCCTACGAGCAGTACTTC.

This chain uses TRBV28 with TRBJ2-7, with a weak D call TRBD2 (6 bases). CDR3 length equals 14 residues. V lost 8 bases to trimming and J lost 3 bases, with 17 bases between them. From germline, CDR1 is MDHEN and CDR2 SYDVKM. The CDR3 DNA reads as TGTGCCAGCGGAACGGGGACTTCCCTCTACGAGCAGTACTTC. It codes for CASGTGTSLYEQYF.

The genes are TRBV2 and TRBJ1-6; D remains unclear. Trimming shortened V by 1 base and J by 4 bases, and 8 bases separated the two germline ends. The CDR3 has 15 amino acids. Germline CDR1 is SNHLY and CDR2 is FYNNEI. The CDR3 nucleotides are TGTGCCAGCAGTGAAGGGCAGCATTATAATTCACCCCTCCACTTT. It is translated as CASSEGQHYNSPLHF.

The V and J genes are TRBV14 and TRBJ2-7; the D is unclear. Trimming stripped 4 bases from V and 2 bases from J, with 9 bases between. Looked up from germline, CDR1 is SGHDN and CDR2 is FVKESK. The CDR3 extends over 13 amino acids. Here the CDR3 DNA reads TGTGCCAGCAGCCCGACGGAAACCTACGAGCAGTACTTC. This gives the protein CASSPTETYEQYF.

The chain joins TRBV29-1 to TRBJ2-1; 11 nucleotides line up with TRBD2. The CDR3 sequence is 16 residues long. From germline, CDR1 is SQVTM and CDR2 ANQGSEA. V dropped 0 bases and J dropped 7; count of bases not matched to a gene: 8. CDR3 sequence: CSVEDHPSGRLNEQFF. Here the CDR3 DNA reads TGCAGCGTTGAAGATCATCCTAGCGGGAGGTTAAATGAGCAGTTCTTC.

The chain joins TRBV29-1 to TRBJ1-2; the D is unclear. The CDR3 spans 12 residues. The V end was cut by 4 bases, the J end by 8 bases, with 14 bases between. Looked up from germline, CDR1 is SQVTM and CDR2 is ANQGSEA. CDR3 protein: CSVVPGLLGYTF. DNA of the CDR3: TGCAGCGTTGTGCCCGGCCTGCTCGGCTACACCTTC. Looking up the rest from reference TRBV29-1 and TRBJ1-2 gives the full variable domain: SAVISQKPSRDICQRGTSLTIQCQVDSQVTMMFWYRQQPGQSLTLIATANQGSEATYESGFVIDKFPISRPNLTFSTLTVSNMSPEDSSIYLCSVVPGLLGYTFGSGTRLTVV.

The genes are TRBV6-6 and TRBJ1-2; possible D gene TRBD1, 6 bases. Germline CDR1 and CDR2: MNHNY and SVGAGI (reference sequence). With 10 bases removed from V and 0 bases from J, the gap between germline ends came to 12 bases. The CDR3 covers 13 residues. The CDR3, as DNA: TGTGCCACCGGGGACACACCTAACTATGGCTACACCTTC. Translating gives CATGDTPNYGYTF.

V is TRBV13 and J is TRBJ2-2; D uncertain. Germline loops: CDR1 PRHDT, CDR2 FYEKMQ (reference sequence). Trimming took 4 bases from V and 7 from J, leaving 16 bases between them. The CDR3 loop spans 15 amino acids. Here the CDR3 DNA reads TGTGCCAGCAGCTCGTTATCCGGAACGGGCGGGGAGCTGTTTTTT. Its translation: CASSSLSGTGGELFF.

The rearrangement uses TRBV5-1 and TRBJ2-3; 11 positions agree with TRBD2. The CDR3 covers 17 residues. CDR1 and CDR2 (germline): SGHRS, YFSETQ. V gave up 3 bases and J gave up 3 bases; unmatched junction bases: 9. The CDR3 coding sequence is TGCGCCAGCAGCTGGAGACTAGCGGGGACCCCAACAGATACGCAGTATTTT. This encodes CASSWRLAGTPTDTQYF.

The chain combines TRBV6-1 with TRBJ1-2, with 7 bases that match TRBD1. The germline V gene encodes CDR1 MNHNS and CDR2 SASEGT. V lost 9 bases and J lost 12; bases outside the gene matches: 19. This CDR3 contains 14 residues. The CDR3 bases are TGTGCCAGTAATATCCAAGACAGGGCGACTTCGGACACCTTC. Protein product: CASNIQDRATSDTF.

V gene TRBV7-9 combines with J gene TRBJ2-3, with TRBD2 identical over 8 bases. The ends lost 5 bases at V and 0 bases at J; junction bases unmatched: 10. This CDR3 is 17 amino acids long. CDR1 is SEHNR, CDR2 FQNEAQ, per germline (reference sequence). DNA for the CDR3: TGTGCCAGCAGCCACGGCGGGGCTAGCGGGAGCACAGATACGCAGTATTTT. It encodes CASSHGGASGSTDTQYF. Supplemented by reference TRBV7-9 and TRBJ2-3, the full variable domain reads DTGVSQNPRHKITKRGQNVTFRCDPISEHNRLYWYRQTLGQGPEFLTYFQNEAQLEKSRLLSDRFSAERPKGSFSTLEIQRTEQGDSAMYLCASSHGGASGSTDTQYFGPGTRLTVL.

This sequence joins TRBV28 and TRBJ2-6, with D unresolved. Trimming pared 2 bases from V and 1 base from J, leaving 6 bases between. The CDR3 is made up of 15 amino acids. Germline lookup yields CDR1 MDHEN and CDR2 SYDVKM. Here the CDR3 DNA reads TGTGCCAGCAGTTTAAAGGGTTCTGGGGCCAACGTCCTGACTTTC. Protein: CASSLKGSGANVLTF. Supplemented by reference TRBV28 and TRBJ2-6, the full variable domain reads DVKVTQSSRYLVKRTGEKVFLECVQDMDHENMFWYRQDPGLGLRLIYFSYDVKMKEKGDIPEGYSVSREKKERFSLILESASTNQTSMYLCASSLKGSGANVLTFGAGSRLTVL.

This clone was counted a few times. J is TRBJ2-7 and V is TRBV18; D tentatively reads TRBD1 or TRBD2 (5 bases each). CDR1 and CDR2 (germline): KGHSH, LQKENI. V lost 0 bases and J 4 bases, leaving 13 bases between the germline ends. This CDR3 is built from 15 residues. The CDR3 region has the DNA TGTGCCAGCTCACCACCGGCAGGGAGTGTTTACGAGCAGTACTTC. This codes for CASSPPAGSVYEQYF.

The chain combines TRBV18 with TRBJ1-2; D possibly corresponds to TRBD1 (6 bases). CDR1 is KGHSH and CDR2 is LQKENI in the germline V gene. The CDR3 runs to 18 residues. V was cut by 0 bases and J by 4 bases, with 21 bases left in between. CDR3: CASSPPLLRGSASYGYTF. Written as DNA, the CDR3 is TGTGCCAGCTCACCACCGTTGTTAAGGGGGAGTGCTAGCTATGGCTACACCTTC.